The present TCR beta chain was sequenced within a study of TIL therapy for anti-PD-1-resistant metastatic lung cancer. Time point denoted: pre-treatment sample, taken before nivolumab and TIL therapy. The libraries were made with immunoSEQ v3. The table came from immunoSEQ multiplex PCR; TCRdb's copy has only in-frame clones and leaves some out. The top ten hold 1.5% to 2% of the sample, which has more than 45,000 clones, 70% to 75% seen once. This clone occurred a few times. The CDR3 is made up of 12 amino acids. Between the trimmed V and J ends, which lost 4 bases and 3 bases, there was a span of 7 bases.

The chain employs TRBV23-1 and TRBJ2-7; D not certain. TRBV23-1 is designated an ORF whose function remains uncertain. The TCR originated in a person aged 30 to 80 with non-small cell lung cancer. The sample in question was blood, obtained at baseline. The CDR3 coding sequence is TGCGCCAGCAGTCCTCCTTGCTACGAGCAGTACTTC. It codes for CASSPPCYEQYF.